These T cell receptor beta chains were read from a single sample in a study of blood T cell repertoires in COVID-19. Assay: immunoSEQ multiplex PCR; the TCRdb copy retains only in-frame clones and omits some. The sample shows about 110,000 clones, around 90% of them seen only once. Sequencing was performed on peripheral blood. The receptors come from a human donor in a cohort sampled during active COVID-19. Both conserved end residues are part of each CDR3. Fields, in order: CDR3 protein, CDR3 DNA, clone size, J gene, D gene, V gene. D genes are given only for firm matches. Only some rows state a clone size, as once, few, many or a class for expanded clones.

CASSLRGGGPYNEQFF,TGTGCCAGCAGCTTAAGGGGCGGGGGCCCCTACAATGAGCAGTTCTTC,NA,TRBJ2-1,NA,TRBV7-3
CASSSGASGETQYF,TGCGCCAGTTCCTCGGGAGCCAGTGGAGAGACCCAGTACTTC,NA,TRBJ2-5,NA,TRBV5-1
CASSVPGQAYGYTF,TGTGCCAGCAGCGTCCCGGGACAGGCATATGGCTACACCTTC,NA,TRBJ1-2,TRBD1,TRBV11-2
CAITPGTGLNTEAFF,TGTGCCATCACCCCAGGGACAGGGTTGAACACTGAAGCTTTCTTT,once,TRBJ1-1,TRBD1,TRBV10-3
CASSPRQGAIYGYTF,TGCGCCAGCAGCCCCCGACAGGGGGCAATCTATGGCTACACCTTC,NA,TRBJ1-2,TRBD1,TRBV5-1
CASSPTGGSSYTF,TGCGCCAGCAGCCCGACAGGGGGAAGTAGCTACACCTTC,few,TRBJ1-2,TRBD1,TRBV5-1
CASSQGTPGSLTDEQYF,TGCGCCAGCAGCCAAGGGACTCCGGGCTCCCTAACTGACGAGCAGTACTTC,NA,TRBJ2-7,NA,TRBV4-1
CASSPQYQETQYF,TGTGCCAGCTCACCCCAGTACCAAGAGACCCAGTACTTC,few,TRBJ2-5,NA,TRBV18
CASTHGTGIEAFF,TGTGCCAGCACCCACGGGACAGGGATTGAAGCTTTCTTT,NA,TRBJ1-1,TRBD1,TRBV3-1/TRBV3-2
CASSPRLVRTDTQYF,TGTGCCAGTAGTCCGCGTCTGGTCCGCACAGATACGCAGTATTTT,NA,TRBJ2-3,NA,TRBV19
CASSSQQGAGELFF,TGTGCCAGCAGTTCACAACAGGGGGCCGGGGAGCTGTTTTTT,NA,TRBJ2-2,TRBD1,TRBV6-5
CASNLAGVEQFF,TGTGCCAGCAACCTAGCGGGAGTGGAGCAGTTCTTC,NA,TRBJ2-1,TRBD2,TRBV12-3/TRBV12-4
CASRGLAGGSWGLFF,TGTGCCAGCAGAGGACTAGCGGGAGGGTCCTGGGGGCTGTTTTTT,NA,TRBJ2-2,TRBD2,TRBV6-5
CASSPWAGENEQFF,TGTGCCAGCAGCCCGTGGGCGGGAGAGAATGAGCAGTTCTTC,many,TRBJ2-1,TRBD2,TRBV7-9
CASSKIGGLAGITDTQYF,TGTGCCAGCAGCAAAATTGGCGGACTAGCGGGAATCACAGATACGCAGTATTTT,NA,TRBJ2-3,NA,TRBV21-1
CASSLEPGYTGELFF,TGTGCCAGCAGCTTAGAGCCAGGGTACACCGGGGAGCTGTTTTTT,NA,TRBJ2-2,NA,TRBV7-2
CASSEADRNYGYTF,TGTGCCAGCAGTGAAGCGGACAGGAACTATGGCTACACCTTC,NA,TRBJ1-2,TRBD1,TRBV6-1
CASSTGTGMLEAFF,TGTGCCAGCAGTACCGGGACAGGGATGTTGGAAGCTTTCTTT,NA,TRBJ1-1,TRBD1,TRBV7-3
CASSLGLQEGPQYF,TGCGCCAGCAGCCTTGGACTCCAGGAGGGGCCCCAGTACTTC,NA,TRBJ2-7,NA,TRBV5-1
CASSLEHYTMNTEAFF,TGTGCCAGCAGCTTAGAGCATTACACAATGAACACTGAAGCTTTCTTT,NA,TRBJ1-1,NA,TRBV11-2
CASSLEQGALHF,TGTGCCAGCAGTTTAGAGCAGGGGGCCCTCCACTTT,NA,TRBJ1-6,TRBD1,TRBV27
CASSSLAGLGTDTQYF,TGTGCCAGCAGTTCTCTAGCGGGCTTGGGCACAGATACGCAGTATTTT,NA,TRBJ2-3,TRBD2,TRBV27
CASSPGDLMNTEAFF,TGCGCCAGCAGCCCGGGGGACCTAATGAACACTGAAGCTTTCTTT,NA,TRBJ1-1,NA,TRBV5-1
CASSFWQEQFF,TGTGCCAGCAGTTTTTGGCAGGAGCAGTTCTTC,NA,TRBJ2-1,NA,TRBV12-3/TRBV12-4
CASSLGGDMNTEAFF,TGCGCCAGCAGCTTGGGAGGGGACATGAACACTGAAGCTTTCTTT,once,TRBJ1-1,NA,TRBV5-1
CASSLGAGLSYEQYF,TGTGCCAGCAGCTTAGGGGCGGGCTTATCCTACGAGCAGTACTTC,few,TRBJ2-7,NA,TRBV7-9
CASSQDVNSPLEQYF,TGCGCCAGCAGCCAAGATGTCAACAGCCCCCTCGAGCAGTACTTC,NA,TRBJ2-7,NA,TRBV4-1
CASSLGQSTYNEQFF,TGTGCCAGCAGTCTTGGACAGTCTACCTACAATGAGCAGTTCTTC,NA,TRBJ2-1,NA,TRBV6-5
CAISEPSGRYEQYF,TGTGCCATCAGTGAGCCTAGCGGGAGGTACGAGCAGTACTTC,NA,TRBJ2-7,TRBD2,TRBV10-3